This T cell receptor beta chain was sequenced for a study of response to subunit inactivated influenza vaccine. The CDR3 is made up of 13 amino acids. V lost 4 bases, J lost 5 bases, and 10 bases lay in between. CDR1 and CDR2 (germline): KGHDR, SFDVKD. Study conclusions and caveats: Seasonal influenza vaccination, on each occasion, was suggested by the authors to recruit few new T cells.

As regards this clonotype: As yet, its antigen is unknown.

TCRdb fed the RT-PCR reads into MiXCR, producing one record per CDR3 protein. Of 450,000 to 550,000 distinct CDR3 sequences listed, about 25% are singletons. The TCR sequence derives from a man aged 45-60 years who received an inactivated influenza vaccine. J is TRBJ2-5 and V is TRBV24-1, with D perhaps TRBD1 (5 bases). The material was CD4+ T cells sorted from PBMCs, obtained roughly 5 days after vaccination. CDR3 loop: CATSDQGMETQYF. The CDR3 bases are TGTGCCACCAGTGACCAGGGTATGGAGACCCAGTACTTC.